One TCR beta chain is described in this entry. Its target is not known. This record belongs to a study of OX40 agonist ivuxolimab in advanced cancers. Turning to the study itself: Dose-escalation patients were diagnosed with hepatocellular carcinoma, melanoma, renal cell cancer or head and neck cancer. Findings and limits, study-wide: CD4+ and CD8+ blood T cells expanded clonally by week 6 at 0.1 to 3.0 mg/kg. Low normalized T-cell clonal expansion was also seen in some nonresponders.

Anyone with autoimmune disease history or systemic immunosuppression was excluded. Method: immunoSEQ multiplex PCR; TCRdb's copy keeps in-frame clones and lacks some. The data show 90,000 to 100,000 clones, roughly nine tenths seen once. The length of the CDR3 is 16 residues. V was clipped by 4 bases and J by 7 bases; unmatched bases: 11. CDR1 and CDR2 from the germline V gene are MNHNS and SASEGT. This receptor was obtained from an adult with an advanced solid tumor such as melanoma, head and neck, liver or kidney cancer. This rearrangement joins TRBV6-1 to TRBJ2-1, with 9 bases fitting TRBD2. Sequenced here: CD4+ or CD8+ T cells sorted from blood, sampled in a trial of the OX40 agonist ivuxolimab. CDR3 residues: CASSVSGASGKNEQFF. CDR3 DNA sequence: TGTGCCAGCAGTGTGTCTGGGGCTAGCGGGAAGAATGAGCAGTTCTTC.